Described below is a single T cell receptor (beta chain) sequence and its context. The sample comes from a study of blood T cell repertoires in COVID-19. The overall study: COVID-19 samples collected from the United States, Italy and Spain covered acute and convalescent phases.

Clones were read by immunoSEQ multiplex PCR, and TCRdb kept only the in-frame ones, dropping some. The sample has about 300,000 clones; more than 70% are singletons. Per the germline V gene, CDR1 is SNHLY and CDR2 is FYNNEI. Trimming removed 10 bases from V and 6 bases from J, with 12 bases in between. The CDR3 is 11 residues long. V is TRBV2 and J is TRBJ1-2, with D uncertain. Sequenced input: peripheral blood. The origin of this receptor is a woman aged 50 to 60 with acute or convalescent COVID-19. DNA of the CDR3: TGTGCCAAGACGGAGGCTGATGGCTACACCTTC. It codes for CAKTEADGYTF.